This TCR beta chain was recovered during a study of low-dose radiotherapy and immunotherapy resistance in tumors. Specified time point: after trial treatment. Regarding treatment: LDRT plus nivolumab, ipilimumab, low-dose cyclophosphamide and aspirin (RACIN trial). This CDR3 has 13 amino acids. Germline V gene sequence: CDR1 SGHTA, CDR2 FQGNSA. V lost 5 bases, J lost 8 bases, and 14 bases lay in between. This clonotype occurred many times. Covering alpha and beta chains, TRAV- and TRBV-specific primers were used for the first-strand cDNA. A roughly 20-cycle PCR with a constant-region primer and V-primer adapter amplified TCRs. One entry per CDR3 protein results from TCRdb running MiXCR on the reads. The sample contains under 75,000 distinct CDR3 sequences, 20% to 25% of which appear only once.

This TCR came from a male donor with prostate cancer. The sequencing here drew on PBMCs, taken after low-dose radiotherapy plus immunotherapy. The chain recombines TRBV7-2 with TRBJ2-3, with D perhaps TRBD2 (5 bases). The CDR3 DNA follows: TGTGCCAGCAGCCCGCCGGTTGGAGGTACGCAGTATTTT. Protein: CASSPPVGGTQYF.